A selection of T cell receptor beta chains follows, all from one sample in a study of T cells in Graves' hyperthyroidism and ophthalmopathy. One entry per CDR3 protein, called by TCRdb with MiXCR from the multiplex PCR reads. The table has 400,000 or so distinct CDR3 sequences, roughly 15% seen once; the top ten hold about 21%. Sequencing input: blood. The receptors stem from a woman aged 60 to 75 with Graves' ophthalmopathy. CDR3s include the opening cysteine and the closing phenylalanine or tryptophan. D genes are given only for firm matches. Only some rows state a clone size, as once, few, many or a class for expanded clones.

clone_size,d_call,v_call,cdr3_aa
many,-,TRBV7-2,CASSLYNSPLHF
-,-,TRBV9,CASSVEKGHGEQYF
few,-,TRBV20-1,CSARDLGADNEKPFF
many,-,TRBV30,CAWSVRGGEKLFF
many,TRBD2,TRBV5-1,CASSLGTGTSVSDTQYF
many,TRBD2,TRBV12-3/TRBV12-4,CASSPRSSGSYEQYF
-,TRBD1,TRBV11-2,CASSLPGTGYEKLFF
many,-,TRBV20-1,CSFTGGGPQDEQYF
-,-,TRBV5-1,CASAEGGANQPQRF
-,TRBD1,TRBV6-1,CASRATGQGPYEQYF
few,-,TRBV2,CASSENQASQPQHF
-,TRBD2,TRBV20-1,CSASPISGRALEQFF
many,TRBD2,TRBV5-8,CASSLPGTSGVNEQFF